This T cell receptor beta chain appears in the sequencing data of a study of shared clonotypes between healthy human individuals. Findings of the study overall: Naive subsets generally exceeded memory subsets in estimated richness.

Using immunoSEQ multiplex PCR, the repertoire was profiled, and TCRdb retains in-frame clones only, with some absent. The profile shows millions of clones, about 92% of them singletons. The CDR3 consists of 15 residues. V was shortened by 7 bases and J by 4 bases, with 20 bases between the two germline ends. The germline V gene has CDR1 SGHRS and CDR2 YFSETQ. Comment on this clone: Its cognate antigen is unknown.

The sample taken for sequencing was naive CD4+ T cells from PBMCs. Subset here: CD45RA+ positively selected. The clonotype originates from a man aged 18-30 years in good health. Some clones in this sample may be carry-over from other donors' samples. The chain is built from TRBV5-1 and TRBJ1-2, with D perhaps TRBD1 (6 bases). The CDR3 nucleotides read TGCGCCAGCGGACCCTCAGGGGCAGGAGCCTATGGCTACACCTTC. Its translation: CASGPSGAGAYGYTF.